This T cell receptor (beta chain) was observed in a study of vaccination effects on CD4 cells after COVID-19. The CDR3 is made up of 14 amino acids. V gave up 4 bases and J gave up 9 bases, with 13 bases separating them. Germline V CDR1 and CDR2: MNHEY, SVGAGI. Cultured cells yielded isolated CD4+ T cells after roughly 11 days. No vaccinee had earlier SARS-CoV-2 infection, and nucleocapsid antibodies were negative. Only in-frame clones appear in the TCRdb table, and some are missing; sequencing was by immunoSEQ multiplex PCR. The sample carries 70,000 or so clones, approximately 77% recorded once. On this clone: Its specificity is not known.

The sequencing here drew on CD4+ T cells from PBMCs cultured without peptide, taken before COVID-19 vaccination. The chain recombines TRBV6-5 with TRBJ1-6, with a tentative D call TRBD1 (5 bases). The sequence was collected from a human donor who received a COVID-19 vaccine. The DNA of the CDR3 is TGTGCCAGCAGTTCCGGGGGGGGTGTTTCACCCCTCCACTTT. The encoded protein is CASSSGGGVSPLHF.